The 9 T cell receptor beta chains below all came from one sample that was sequenced in a study of cytomegalovirus exposure and HLA in healthy donors. It was with 60 Vbeta and 13 Jbeta primers that the PCR ran. The repertoire was sequenced with immunoSEQ multiplex PCR; TCRdb's copy has only in-frame clones and lacks some. The sample yields roughly 190,000 clones, about four fifths seen once. Specimen: PBMCs. The receptors stem from a girl aged 10 to 17 in good health and CMV-seropositive.

A single count supports this clone. The genes are TRBV19 and TRBJ1-2; TRBD1 matches at 7 bases. Losses at the gene ends were 4 bases for V and 0 bases for J; bases not matched to a gene: 2. CDR3 length: 14 residues. CDR1 is LNHDA and CDR2 is SQIVND in the germline V gene (reference sequence). In DNA, the CDR3 is TGTGCCAGTAGTAGACAGGGAGCTAACTATGGCTACACCTTC. This codes for CASSRQGANYGYTF.

The chain links TRBV27 to TRBJ1-6, with 9 bases that match TRBD1. Germline V gene lookup returns CDR1 MNHEY and CDR2 SMNVEV (reference sequence). This CDR3 spans 15 amino acids. Unmatched junction bases numbered 5, after V lost 3 bases and J lost 8 bases. The CDR3 here is CASSLGTGFYSPLHF. The DNA of the CDR3 is TGTGCCAGCAGTTTGGGGACAGGGTTTTATTCACCCCTCCACTTT.

CDR3 amino acids: CASSDSRVNEQFF. In DNA form, the CDR3 reads TGTGCCAGCAGTGACTCCAGGGTCAATGAGCAGTTCTTC. This chain connects TRBV6-4 to TRBJ2-1; TRBD1 might be the D (5 bases). This CDR3 contains 13 residues. Trimming removed 0 bases from V and 6 bases from J, with 6 bases in between. The germline CDR1 and CDR2 sequences are MRHNA and SNTAGT.

CDR3 bases: TGTGCCAGCAGCAGACAGGGCTATGGCTACACCTTC. Protein sequence: CASSRQGYGYTF. J is TRBJ1-2 and V is TRBV6-5; 7 bases agree with TRBD1. Germline CDR1 and CDR2: MNHEY and SVGAGI. CDR3 size: 12 residues. V was pared by 6 bases and J by 4 bases, with 2 bases of the junction left unmatched.

The chain uses TRBV30 and TRBJ1-4, with D maybe TRBD1 (6 bases). V was trimmed by 2 bases and J by 7 bases, leaving 23 bases between them. Germline CDR1 and CDR2: GTSNPN and SVGIG (reference sequence). CDR3 size: 17 residues. CDR3 nucleotide sequence: TGTGCCTGGAGTTGGCCCGGGTCGGGGGGAGGGGGTGAAAAACTGTTTTTT. This gives the protein CAWSWPGSGGGGEKLFF.

The J gene is TRBJ2-5, the V gene TRBV5-4, with D possibly being TRBD2 (6 bases). The CDR3 has 16 amino acids. V dropped 1 base and J dropped 5 bases, with 18 bases sitting between them. Germline CDR1 is SGHNT and CDR2 is YYREEE (reference sequence). CDR3 sequence: CASSLMGGRAGETQYF. In nucleotides, the CDR3 is TGTGCCAGCAGCTTGATGGGAGGCAGGGCTGGGGAGACCCAGTACTTC.

This clone is a singleton in its sample. The V call is TRBV2, the J call TRBJ2-2, with 9 bases lining up with TRBD2. The germline V gene encodes CDR1 SNHLY and CDR2 FYNNEI. The J segment lost 6 bases and the V segment lost 2 bases, leaving 16 bases of the junction unmatched. This CDR3 has 19 amino acids. This CDR3 is CASSEPSSGAGGKAGELFF. CDR3 bases: TGTGCCAGCAGTGAACCCTCCTCAGGCGCGGGGGGGAAGGCCGGGGAGCTGTTTTTT. Together with reference TRBV2 and TRBJ2-2, the CDR3 gives the full variable domain: EPEVTQTPSHQVTQMGQEVILRCVPISNHLYFYWYRQILGQKVEFLVSFYNNEISEKSEIFDDQFSVERPDGSNFTLKIRSTKLEDSAMYFCASSEPSSGAGGKAGELFFGEGSRLTVL.

The chain employs TRBV5-1 and TRBJ2-1; 9 nucleotides match TRBD2. Trimming removed 4 bases from V and 7 bases from J; junction bases left unmatched: 3. CDR1 is SGHRS and CDR2 is YFSETQ in the germline V gene. The CDR3 consists of 13 residues. In nucleotides, the CDR3 is TGCGCCAGCAGCGGCGGGAGGGCTAATGAGCAGTTCTTC. This codes for CASSGGRANEQFF.

This rearrangement joins TRBV2 to TRBJ1-4; 11 bases match TRBD1. There are 16 residues in the CDR3. The V segment lost 8 bases and the J segment 8 bases; nucleotides outside the gene matches: 13. CDR1 is SNHLY and CDR2 is FYNNEI in the germline V gene. The CDR3 loop reads CASLHPPGTGGEKLFF. CDR3 nucleotides: TGTGCCAGCCTCCACCCACCCGGGACAGGGGGAGAAAAACTGTTTTTT.